Below are 21 T cell receptor beta chains sequenced from a single sample in a study of T cell responses to AZD1222 COVID-19 vaccine. Clones were sequenced by immunoSEQ multiplex PCR, and TCRdb holds only the in-frame ones, with some missing. The data show over 95,000 clones, around 88% seen once. Here the sequenced sample was peripheral blood, taken on day 0 of AZD1222 vaccination. The receptors were gathered from an adult in good health.

The chain is built from TRBV5-1 and TRBJ2-2; the D gene could be TRBD1 or TRBD2 (7 bases each). The germline CDR1 and CDR2 sequences are SGHRS and YFSETQ. The ends were cut back, 3 bases at V and 6 bases at J, with 15 bases in the middle. This CDR3 region has 15 residues. The CDR3 reads CASSSQGGPAGELFF. CDR3 in DNA: TGCGCCAGCAGCTCCCAGGGGGGGCCCGCCGGGGAGCTGTTTTTT.

This clone was seen only a few times. The gene calls are TRBV7-9 and TRBJ2-7; D is unclear. V gave up 5 bases and J gave up 5 bases, with 13 bases separating them. The CDR3 sequence is 13 residues long. Germline lookup yields CDR1 SEHNR and CDR2 FQNEAQ (reference sequence). In nucleotides, the CDR3 is TGTGCCAGCAGCCAAAAGGGTCCGGACGAGCAGTACTTC. It is translated as CASSQKGPDEQYF.

The V gene is TRBV6-5, the J gene TRBJ2-7; 7 nucleotides line up with TRBD1. Per the germline V gene, CDR1 is MNHEY and CDR2 is SVGAGI. This CDR3 is built from 15 residues. Trimming at V came to 5 bases and at J to 1 base, leaving 8 bases not matched to a gene. CDR3: CASSLGTVQSYEQYF. In nucleotides, the CDR3 is TGTGCCAGCAGTCTCGGGACAGTGCAATCCTACGAGCAGTACTTC.

The chain links TRBV3-1 (or the pseudogene TRBV3-2) to TRBJ1-1, with D hard to call. Trimming removed 0 bases at V and 7 bases at J, with 9 bases between. In germline, CDR1 is LGHDT, CDR2 YNNKEL (reference sequence). The CDR3 loop spans 13 amino acids. The CDR3: CASSQEDPIEAFF. CDR3 DNA: TGTGCCAGCAGCCAAGAGGACCCCATTGAAGCTTTCTTT.

CDR3 residues: CASSLEEIGLYEQYF. CDR3 nucleotide sequence: TGTGCCAGCAGCTTGGAGGAGATTGGTCTCTACGAGCAGTACTTC. The chain combines TRBV5-5 with TRBJ2-7; D gene unclear. Trimming pared 0 bases from V and 3 bases from J, leaving 13 bases between. Germline V CDR1 and CDR2: SGHKS, YYEKEE (reference sequence). The CDR3 contains 15 residues.

This chain joins TRBV3-1 (or the pseudogene TRBV3-2) and TRBJ2-7, with TRBD1 identical over 7 bases. J was trimmed by 5 bases and V by 4 bases; bases with no gene match: 8. CDR3 length: 14 residues. Germline CDR1 and CDR2: LGHDT and YNNKEL (reference sequence). CDR3 in amino acids: CASSPRTGTHEQYF. Here the CDR3 DNA reads TGTGCCAGCAGCCCACGGACAGGTACCCACGAGCAGTACTTC.

This clone was detected only a few times. V is TRBV6-2 or TRBV6-3 and J is TRBJ2-2; 8 bases line up with TRBD2. After removal of 2 bases from V and 8 bases from J, the junction contained 7 bases not matched to a gene. The CDR3 covers 15 residues. The germline gives CDR1 MNHEY, CDR2 SVGEGT. CDR3 amino acids: CASSYLTGGIGELFF. As DNA, the CDR3 is TGTGCCAGCAGTTACCTCACGGGAGGGATAGGGGAGCTGTTTTTT.

This sequence joins TRBV5-1 and TRBJ1-2, with 7 bases fitting TRBD1. Germline CDR1 and CDR2: SGHRS and YFSETQ. The trim removed 4 bases at V and 8 bases at J, leaving 11 bases unmatched. The CDR3 loop spans 14 amino acids. For the CDR3, the DNA is TGCGCCAGCAGCCTGTCCACAGGGGAGAGCGGCTACACCTTC. Amino acids: CASSLSTGESGYTF.

The V gene is TRBV7-9, the J gene TRBJ2-4; D unclear. Germline CDR1 SEHNR, CDR2 FQNEAQ (reference sequence). V gave up 4 bases and J gave up 0 bases, with 10 bases separating them. The CDR3 sequence is 15 residues long. For the CDR3, the DNA is TGTGCCAGCAGCTCAATGTATATAGCCAAAAACATTCAGTACTTC. This encodes CASSSMYIAKNIQYF.

This clone was observed once. The chain uses TRBV2 and TRBJ1-2; D remains ambiguous. There are 12 residues in the CDR3. Between the trimmed V and J ends, which lost 6 bases and 8 bases, there was a span of 13 bases. From germline, CDR1 is SNHLY and CDR2 FYNNEI. CDR3 sequence reads: CASRKDGSGYTF. The CDR3 DNA follows: TGTGCCAGCAGGAAGGACGGGTCGGGCTACACCTTC.

The rearrangement links TRBV28 to TRBJ1-1; a possible D gene is TRBD1 (5 bases). This CDR3 is built from 14 residues. V dropped 2 bases and J dropped 6 bases, with 13 bases sitting between them. CDR1 is MDHEN, CDR2 SYDVKM, per germline. The CDR3 protein is CASSLASRVSEAFF. The CDR3 DNA is TGTGCCAGCAGTTTAGCATCCAGGGTATCTGAAGCTTTCTTT.

J is TRBJ2-5 and V is TRBV9; D is possibly TRBD2 (5 bases). V was cut by 2 bases and J by 5 bases, with 16 bases left in between. This CDR3 has 15 amino acids. Germline loops: CDR1 SGDLS, CDR2 YYNGEE. In DNA, the CDR3 is TGTGCCAGCAGCGTCTCGAGCGGCGATGGGGAGACCCAGTACTTC. It yields the protein CASSVSSGDGETQYF.

The chain uses TRBV5-6 and TRBJ1-5; possibly TRBD1 for D (6 bases). The CDR3 is made up of 17 amino acids. Trimming stripped 1 base from V and 0 bases from J, with 14 bases between. CDR1 is SGHDT, CDR2 YYEEEE, per germline. This CDR3 is CASSLFGGQYSNQPQHF. CDR3 DNA sequence: TGTGCCAGCAGCTTGTTCGGGGGACAATATAGCAATCAGCCCCAGCATTTT. Based on the CDR3 plus reference TRBV5-6 and TRBJ1-5, the full variable domain is DAGVTQSPTHLIKTRGQQVTLRCSPKSGHDTVSWYQQALGQGPQFIFQYYEEEERQRGNFPDRFSGHQFPNYSSELNVNALLLGDSALYLCASSLFGGQYSNQPQHFGDGTRLSIL.

V is TRBV5-6 and J is TRBJ2-3, with 10 bases aligning to TRBD1. With 4 bases clipped from V and 7 bases from J, the junction kept 6 bases outside the gene matches. Per germline, CDR1 SGHDT and CDR2 YYEEEE. CDR3 length equals 14 residues. CDR3 residues: CASSEGQGLNTQYF. Here the CDR3 DNA reads TGTGCCAGCAGCGAGGGACAGGGGTTGAATACGCAGTATTTT.

The chain recombines TRBV10-3 with TRBJ1-1, with unresolved D. V was trimmed by 3 bases and J by 3 bases, leaving 5 bases between them. The CDR3 is 12 residues long. CDR1 is ENHRY, CDR2 SYGVKD, per germline. The CDR3 DNA reads TGTGCCATCAGTGAAGACTACACTGAAGCTTTCTTT. Translated, it gives CAISEDYTEAFF.

This clone was observed once. V usage is TRBV6-5 and J usage is TRBJ2-1; 8 bases are shared with TRBD2. The CDR3 contains 16 residues. The germline V gene encodes CDR1 MNHEY and CDR2 SVGAGI. The junction had 8 bases not matched to a gene; V was cut back by 2 bases and J by 5 bases. The CDR3 here is CASSYGGLDLNNEQFF. As DNA, the CDR3 is TGTGCCAGCAGTTACGGGGGACTAGACCTCAACAATGAGCAGTTCTTC.

This clone was observed once. V is TRBV19 and J is TRBJ2-1, with TRBD1 identical over 8 bases. The CDR3 has 15 amino acids. The junction had 5 bases not matched to a gene; V was cut back by 1 base and J by 6 bases. Per the germline V gene, CDR1 is LNHDA and CDR2 is SQIVND (reference sequence). In DNA form, the CDR3 reads TGTGCCAGTAGTATAGCAACAACAGGGGGCAATGAGCAGTTCTTC. Protein: CASSIATTGGNEQFF.

The V gene is TRBV7-6, the J gene TRBJ2-7; D remains ambiguous. Trimming shortened V by 1 base and J by 0 bases, and 10 bases separated the two germline ends. The CDR3 is 15 residues long. CDR1 is SGHVS, CDR2 FNYEAQ, per germline. As DNA, the CDR3 is TGTGCCAGCAGCTTAGACGCGGTGAGCTCCTACGAGCAGTACTTC. Protein product: CASSLDAVSSYEQYF. Together with reference TRBV7-6 and TRBJ2-7, the CDR3 gives the full variable domain: GAGVSQSPRYKVTKRGQDVALRCDPISGHVSLYWYRQALGQGPEFLTYFNYEAQQDKSGLPNDRFSAERPEGSISTLTIQRTEQRDSAMYRCASSLDAVSSYEQYFGPGTRLTVT.

With regard to this clone: The sample carries other DNA sequences with the same CDR3. DNA for the CDR3: TGTGCCAGCAGTTACTCCGGGACAGGGGGCAATCAGCCCCAGCATTTT. As protein: CASSYSGTGGNQPQHF. The chain carries TRBV6-5 and TRBJ1-5, with TRBD1 identical over 10 bases. Germline CDR1 reads MNHEY; CDR2 reads SVGAGI. CDR3 length equals 16 residues. V lost 0 bases to trimming and J lost 2 bases; unmatched junction nucleotides: 1.

The J gene is TRBJ1-3, the V gene TRBV24-1, with 7 bases matching TRBD1. Germline V gene data show CDR1 as KGHDR and CDR2 as SFDVKD. Unmatched junction bases numbered 4, after V lost 4 bases and J lost 2 bases. The CDR3 is 15 amino acids. The CDR3 coding sequence is TGTGCCACCAGTGACCCCACAGGGGCTGGAAACACCATATATTTT. Translated: CATSDPTGAGNTIYF.

This chain joins TRBV6-5 and TRBJ1-1; D may be TRBD1 (6 bases). This CDR3 has 14 amino acids. V gave up 6 bases and J gave up 1 base, with 12 bases separating them. Germline loops: CDR1 MNHEY, CDR2 SVGAGI. The CDR3 is CASRRTATNTEAFF. CDR3 bases: TGTGCCAGCAGGAGGACAGCGACGAACACTGAAGCTTTCTTT.